These T cell receptor beta chains were read from a single sample in a study of T cells in Graves' hyperthyroidism and ophthalmopathy. TCRdb itself ran the multiplex PCR reads through MiXCR, one entry per CDR3 protein. Of 500,000 or so distinct CDR3 sequences in the sample, approximately 17% were seen once. Specimen: blood. The origin of the receptors is a woman aged 18-35 years with Graves' ophthalmopathy. The CDR3 runs from the conserved cysteine through the conserved F or W. The order of the fields is D gene, J gene, clone size, V gene, CDR3 DNA, CDR3 protein. The D gene is left open where the match is weak. Where a row states a size, it is once, few, many or the class of an expanded clone; other rows omit it.

D: .
J: TRBJ1-2
size: .
V: TRBV5-6
DNA: TGTGCCAGCAGCTTGGGGGGGACTCGGAGCTACACCTTC
CDR3: CASSLGGTRSYTF

D: .
J: TRBJ1-2
size: .
V: TRBV29-1
DNA: TGCACCCCGGGAGGTTGGAGGGGCTATGGCTACACCTTC
CDR3: CTPGGWRGYGYTF

D: .
J: TRBJ2-3
size: many
V: TRBV30
DNA: TGTGCCTGGAAGAGGGGTCTAAAGTGGGGCACAGATACGCAGTATTTT
CDR3: CAWKRGLKWGTDTQYF

D: TRBD2
J: TRBJ2-3
size: few
V: TRBV5-4
DNA: TGTGCCAGCAGTTATCCCGGGACTAGCGGGAGCCCCGGGAGAGATACGCAGTATTTT
CDR3: CASSYPGTSGSPGRDTQYF

D: TRBD1
J: TRBJ2-5
size: few
V: TRBV10-3
DNA: TGTGCCATCAGTTCCAGGGGGCCTGATGAGACCCAGTACTTC
CDR3: CAISSRGPDETQYF

D: TRBD1
J: TRBJ2-3
size: .
V: TRBV5-6
DNA: TGTGCCAGCAGCTTCGCCGGGACAGGGGACACAGATACGCAGTATTTT
CDR3: CASSFAGTGDTDTQYF

D: .
J: TRBJ1-1
size: .
V: TRBV4-2
DNA: TGTGCCAGCAGCCAAGCCAGCTTTAACACTGAAGCTTTCTTT
CDR3: CASSQASFNTEAFF

D: TRBD2
J: TRBJ2-3
size: many
V: TRBV6-2/TRBV6-3
DNA: TGTGCCAGCAGTTCGGGACTAGCGACAGATACGCAGTATTTT
CDR3: CASSSGLATDTQYF

D: TRBD1
J: TRBJ2-1
size: many
V: TRBV7-2
DNA: TGTGCCAGCAGCTTAGTCTCGGGGGACAGGGTTTACAATGAGCAGTTCTTC
CDR3: CASSLVSGDRVYNEQFF

D: .
J: TRBJ1-1
size: few
V: TRBV20-1
DNA: TGCAGTGCTAGAGATACGGGGGGAGTAACTGAAGCTTTCTTT
CDR3: CSARDTGGVTEAFF

D: TRBD1
J: TRBJ2-2
size: many
V: TRBV13
DNA: TGTGCCAGCAGCTTAAAGCTGACAGGGCCCGGGGAGCTGTTTTTT
CDR3: CASSLKLTGPGELFF

D: .
J: TRBJ1-1
size: medium-sized
V: TRBV3-1
DNA: TGTGCCAGCAGCCAGGGGGGTCTCAGGACTGAAGCTTTCTTT
CDR3: CASSQGGLRTEAFF

D: .
J: TRBJ2-2
size: few
V: TRBV7-8
DNA: TGTGCCAGCAGCTTAGATGTCGGAGGCACCGGGGAGCTGTTTTTT
CDR3: CASSLDVGGTGELFF

D: .
J: TRBJ2-7
size: many
V: TRBV6-1
DNA: TGTGCCAGCAGTGAAACTTTCTACGAGCAGTACTTC
CDR3: CASSETFYEQYF

D: .
J: TRBJ1-5
size: many
V: TRBV27
DNA: TGTGCCAGCCAATCAGGGATCGGGCAGCCCCAGCATTTT
CDR3: CASQSGIGQPQHF

D: .
J: TRBJ1-1
size: many
V: TRBV9
DNA: TGTGCCAGCAGCGTTTCAGGGTTCGGCACTGAAGCTTTCTTT
CDR3: CASSVSGFGTEAFF

D: TRBD1
J: TRBJ2-1
size: once
V: TRBV12-3/TRBV12-4
DNA: TGTGCCAGCAGTTTCGAGGGGACAGGGAATGAGCAGTTCTTC
CDR3: CASSFEGTGNEQFF

D: TRBD2
J: TRBJ2-1
size: .
V: TRBV5-1
DNA: TGCGCCAGCTCAATCCCTAGCGGGAGGGATGAGCAGTTCTTC
CDR3: CASSIPSGRDEQFF

D: TRBD2
J: TRBJ2-6
size: many
V: TRBV28
DNA: TGTGCCAGCAGTTTGCGGGGGGCTGGGGCCAACGTCCTGACTTTC
CDR3: CASSLRGAGANVLTF

D: TRBD1
J: TRBJ2-7
size: .
V: TRBV6-2/TRBV6-3
DNA: TGTGCCAGCAGTTACTCGGGTACAGGGGTTGACTTCTACGAGCAGTACTTC
CDR3: CASSYSGTGVDFYEQYF

D: .
J: TRBJ2-5
size: .
V: TRBV28
DNA: TGTGCCAGCAGTTTCAGGAGCCCCCGGGAGACCCAGTACTTC
CDR3: CASSFRSPRETQYF

D: TRBD1
J: TRBJ2-5
size: .
V: TRBV29-1
DNA: TGCAGCGTTGAATACCTGTTGGGGACAGGGTTCGGGTATGATCAAGAGACCCAGTACTTC
CDR3: CSVEYLLGTGFGYDQETQYF

D: TRBD1
J: TRBJ1-2
size: many
V: TRBV7-9
DNA: TGTGCCAGCAGCTTAGCGGACAGGCGAAACTATGGCTACACCTTC
CDR3: CASSLADRRNYGYTF